One sample yielded the 8 T cell receptor beta chains listed below, sequenced in a study of blood T cell repertoires in COVID-19 (TCRdb year 2020). The library was made by the immunoSEQ multiplex PCR assay. TCRdb stores this immuneACCESS table with in-frame sequences only. Part of the clones is absent; in the studies checked, under half of the shortfall reflects unresolved V genes, and no reason is known for the rest. This sample gives 130,000 to 150,000 clones in total; 70% to 90% of them show up just once. The top ten clonotypes cover 1.5% to 2% of the sample. Source material: peripheral blood. Every receptor here comes from a man in his 70s with acute or convalescent COVID-19.

The chain is built from TRBV24-1 and TRBJ2-3, with TRBD1 as a possible D gene (5 bases). This CDR3 has 14 residues. Per germline, CDR1 KGHDR and CDR2 SFDVKD. The ends were cut back, 6 bases at V and 0 bases at J, with 9 bases in the middle. The CDR3 reads CATSQGISTDTQYF. CDR3 in DNA: TGTGCCACCAGTCAGGGTATAAGCACAGATACGCAGTATTTT.

The gene calls are TRBV6-5 and TRBJ1-1, with D tentatively TRBD1 (5 bases). V lost 1 base, J lost 3 bases, and 12 bases lay in between. Germline V gives CDR1 MNHEY, CDR2 SVGAGI. The CDR3 has 15 amino acids. CDR3 nucleotide sequence: TGTGCCAGCAGTTACTGGGCAGGGTGGGACACTGAAGCTTTCTTT. It specifies CASSYWAGWDTEAFF.

This clone was detected only a few times. The chain uses TRBV14 and TRBJ2-1; a weak D match, TRBD2 (6 bases). The CDR3 extends over 13 amino acids. The V end lost 1 base, the J end lost 9 bases, and 10 bases lay between the germline ends. CDR1 is SGHDN and CDR2 is FVKESK in the germline V gene. The CDR3 here is CASSQGLGGEQFF. DNA for the CDR3: TGTGCCAGCAGCCAAGGACTAGGTGGTGAGCAGTTCTTC. The full variable domain, completed using reference TRBV14 and TRBJ2-1, is EAGVTQFPSHSVIEKGQTVTLRCDPISGHDNLYWYRRVMGKEIKFLLHFVKESKQDESGMPNNRFLAERTGGTYSTLKVQPAELEDSGVYFCASSQGLGGEQFFGPGTRLTVL.

The CDR3 coding sequence is TGTGCCAGCATCATAAACAGGTGGAGCAATCAGCCCCAGCATTTT. Encoded protein: CASIINRWSNQPQHF. This chain connects TRBV6-5 to TRBJ1-5; D is perhaps TRBD1 (5 bases). This CDR3 has 15 amino acids. CDR1 is MNHEY and CDR2 is SVGAGI in the germline V gene. The V end was cut by 7 bases, the J end by 1 base, with 14 bases between.

This rearrangement joins TRBV19 to TRBJ1-6; TRBD1 matches at 8 bases. Germline trimming cut 3 bases from V and 8 bases from J; bases unmatched to any gene: 12. Per the germline V gene, CDR1 is LNHDA and CDR2 is SQIVND (reference sequence). The CDR3 extends over 17 amino acids. The CDR3 spells CASSINWSGGADSPLHF. CDR3 nucleotides: TGTGCCAGTAGTATCAATTGGTCAGGGGGCGCCGATTCACCCCTCCACTTT.

J is TRBJ1-5 and V is TRBV2; D may be TRBD1 (5 bases). V dropped 8 bases and J dropped 5 bases, with 19 bases sitting between them. The germline CDR1 and CDR2 sequences are SNHLY and FYNNEI. The CDR3 is 15 amino acids. CDR3 coding DNA: TGTGCCAGCGGGAGGACAAGTACGAGCGATCAGCCCCAGCATTTT. Translating it yields CASGRTSTSDQPQHF.

The chain links TRBV6-5 to TRBJ1-5; perhaps TRBD1 as D (6 bases). Trimming took off 8 bases at V and 3 bases at J, with 11 bases between the two ends. This CDR3 comprises 13 residues. Germline V gene data show CDR1 as MNHEY and CDR2 as SVGAGI. The CDR3 DNA follows: TGTGCCAGCGGAGACAGGCTCAATCAGCCCCAGCATTTT. Translating gives CASGDRLNQPQHF.

The chain combines TRBV27 with TRBJ2-7; TRBD1 might be the D (6 bases). CDR3 length: 14 residues. V lost 5 bases and J lost 2, with 13 bases in between. CDR1 and CDR2 from the germline V gene are MNHEY and SMNVEV (reference sequence). CDR3 amino acids: CASSPGTNPYEQYF. The CDR3 region has the DNA TGTGCCAGCAGTCCGGGGACAAATCCCTACGAGCAGTACTTC.